This is a list of T cell receptor beta chains from one sample in a study of shared clonotypes between healthy human individuals. The table came from immunoSEQ multiplex PCR; TCRdb's copy has only in-frame clones and leaves some out. Among 2 million or so clones, over 85% were seen once, and the ten largest hold more than 0.95%. The sequenced sample was naive CD8+ T cells sorted from blood. These receptors originate from a man between 18 and 29 years old in good health. CDR3s include the opening cysteine and the closing phenylalanine or tryptophan. D genes are given only for firm matches. Where a row states a size, it is once, few, many or the class of an expanded clone; other rows omit it.

CDR3 length: 16; V gene: TRBV27; D gene: TRBD1; clone size: .; J gene: TRBJ1-1; CDR3 DNA: TGTGCCAGCAGTCCCCACCGGGACAGGGGGAACACTGAAGCTTTCTTT; CDR3 protein: CASSPHRDRGNTEAFF
CDR3 length: 15; V gene: TRBV4-1; D gene: .; clone size: .; J gene: TRBJ2-7; CDR3 DNA: TGCGCCAGCAGCCAAGATGGTAGCGGATCCTACGAGCAGTACTTC; CDR3 protein: CASSQDGSGSYEQYF
CDR3 length: 15; V gene: TRBV6-1; D gene: .; clone size: once; J gene: TRBJ1-5; CDR3 DNA: TGTGCCAGCAGTGAAGGGGATTATAGCAATCAGCCCCAGCATTTT; CDR3 protein: CASSEGDYSNQPQHF
CDR3 length: 16; V gene: TRBV4-3; D gene: TRBD1; clone size: .; J gene: TRBJ2-1; CDR3 DNA: TGCGCCAGCAGCCAAGATGAGGACAGGGAATTGAATGAGCAGTTCTTC; CDR3 protein: CASSQDEDRELNEQFF
CDR3 length: 15; V gene: TRBV6-5; D gene: .; clone size: .; J gene: TRBJ1-1; CDR3 DNA: TGTGCCAGCAGTTCTCCAGACCTGGGGAACACTGAAGCTTTCTTT; CDR3 protein: CASSSPDLGNTEAFF
CDR3 length: 16; V gene: TRBV13; D gene: .; clone size: .; J gene: TRBJ1-5; CDR3 DNA: TGTGCCAGCAGCTTAGCGACAGGCGATAGCAATCAGCCCCAGCATTTT; CDR3 protein: CASSLATGDSNQPQHF
CDR3 length: 16; V gene: TRBV7-6; D gene: .; clone size: once; J gene: TRBJ2-1; CDR3 DNA: TGTGCCAGCAGCCCAGAGGGGACTCTCTCCTACAATGAGCAGTTCTTC; CDR3 protein: CASSPEGTLSYNEQFF
CDR3 length: 14; V gene: TRBV13; D gene: TRBD1; clone size: .; J gene: TRBJ1-1; CDR3 DNA: TGTGCCAGCAGCTTAGGAGTTGAGGGGGCACGTGCTTTCTTT; CDR3 protein: CASSLGVEGARAFF
CDR3 length: 16; V gene: TRBV4-3; D gene: .; clone size: .; J gene: TRBJ2-1; CDR3 DNA: TGCGCCAGCAGCCAAGCCTCCGGGATCCTTCCGAGTGAGCAGTTCTTC; CDR3 protein: CASSQASGILPSEQFF
CDR3 length: 12; V gene: TRBV29-1; D gene: TRBD1; clone size: .; J gene: TRBJ2-3; CDR3 DNA: TGCAGCGTGGGACAGGCGACAGATACGCAGTATTTT; CDR3 protein: CSVGQATDTQYF
CDR3 length: 15; V gene: TRBV9; D gene: .; clone size: .; J gene: TRBJ2-4; CDR3 DNA: TGTGCCAGCAGCGTAGATGGGCAGGGAAAAAACATTCAGTACTTC; CDR3 protein: CASSVDGQGKNIQYF
CDR3 length: 13; V gene: TRBV5-1; D gene: .; clone size: .; J gene: TRBJ1-1; CDR3 DNA: TGCGCCAGCAGCTCGGAGGGGCATACTGAAGCTTTCTTT; CDR3 protein: CASSSEGHTEAFF
CDR3 length: 16; V gene: TRBV4-3; D gene: TRBD1; clone size: .; J gene: TRBJ2-6; CDR3 DNA: TGCGCCAGCAGCCAGGTCGGACAGGGTGGTGCCAACGTCCTGACTTTC; CDR3 protein: CASSQVGQGGANVLTF
CDR3 length: 14; V gene: TRBV27; D gene: TRBD2; clone size: .; J gene: TRBJ2-5; CDR3 DNA: TGTGCCAGCGCACGGCTAGCGGGGCAAGAGACCCAGTACTTC; CDR3 protein: CASARLAGQETQYF
CDR3 length: 13; V gene: TRBV9; D gene: TRBD1; clone size: .; J gene: TRBJ2-7; CDR3 DNA: TGTGCCAGCGATTCCGGGACAGGGGGCGAGCAGTACTTC; CDR3 protein: CASDSGTGGEQYF
CDR3 length: 14; V gene: TRBV29-1; D gene: .; clone size: .; J gene: TRBJ1-1; CDR3 DNA: TGCAGCGTTGAAGGACTGGACATAAACACTGAAGCTTTCTTT; CDR3 protein: CSVEGLDINTEAFF
CDR3 length: 13; V gene: TRBV4-3; D gene: .; clone size: .; J gene: TRBJ1-2; CDR3 DNA: TGCGCCAGCAGCCATGGACACTCCTATGGCTACACCTTC; CDR3 protein: CASSHGHSYGYTF
CDR3 length: 14; V gene: TRBV5-4; D gene: .; clone size: .; J gene: TRBJ2-7; CDR3 DNA: TGTGCCAGCAGCACCGGGGCGGCTACCTACGAGCAGTACTTC; CDR3 protein: CASSTGAATYEQYF
CDR3 length: 14; V gene: TRBV5-1; D gene: .; clone size: once; J gene: TRBJ2-1; CDR3 DNA: TGCGCCAGCAGCTGGGCCATCCAAAGCAATGAGCAGTTCTTC; CDR3 protein: CASSWAIQSNEQFF
CDR3 length: 13; V gene: TRBV5-4; D gene: TRBD2; clone size: .; J gene: TRBJ2-7; CDR3 DNA: TGTGCCAGCAGCTTGCGGGAGGGCCCCGAGCAGTACTTC; CDR3 protein: CASSLREGPEQYF
CDR3 length: 12; V gene: TRBV7-9; D gene: .; clone size: .; J gene: TRBJ1-6; CDR3 DNA: TGTGCCAGCAGCTCCTGGGCAGCACCCCTCCACTTT; CDR3 protein: CASSSWAAPLHF
CDR3 length: 14; V gene: TRBV6-5; D gene: .; clone size: .; J gene: TRBJ2-2; CDR3 DNA: TGTGCCAGCAGGTCAGGGACGGACACCGGGGAGCTGTTTTTT; CDR3 protein: CASRSGTDTGELFF